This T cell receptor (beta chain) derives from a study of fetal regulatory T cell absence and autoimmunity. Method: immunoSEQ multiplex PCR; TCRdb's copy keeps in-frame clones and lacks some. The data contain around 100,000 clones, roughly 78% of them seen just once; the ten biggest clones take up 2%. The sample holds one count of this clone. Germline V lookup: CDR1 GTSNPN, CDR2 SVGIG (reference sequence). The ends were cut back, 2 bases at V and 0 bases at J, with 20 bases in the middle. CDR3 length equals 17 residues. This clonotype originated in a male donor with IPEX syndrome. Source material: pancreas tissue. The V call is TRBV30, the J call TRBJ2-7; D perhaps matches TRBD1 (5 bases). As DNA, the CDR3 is TGTGCCTGGAGTAGGCAAGTTAAGGTGCAGGGCTCCTACGAGCAGTACTTC. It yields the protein CAWSRQVKVQGSYEQYF.